This T cell receptor (beta chain) was recovered during a study of long-term antiretroviral therapy in people with HIV. Two or more post-ART PBMC samples, plus at least one pre-ART sample, were available for each donor. Study-wide findings and caveats: Pre-ART clonal expansions dominated every time point's repertoire. HIV repertoires covered narrower CDR3 length ranges than controls did. It was not possible to obtain data on ART adherence, viral resistance or therapy changes.

Deletions cut 4 bases from V and 4 bases from J, with 5 bases between. CDR3 size: 12 residues. Germline CDR1 reads MNHEY; CDR2 reads SMNVEV (reference sequence). This was the immunoSEQ v3.0 assay at survey level. Profiling relied on immunoSEQ multiplex PCR, and the TCRdb table lists in-frame clones only, not all of them. Altogether tens of thousands of clones are present, nearly 95% being singletons, with the ten largest covering roughly 8%. This clone has only one observation. Antigen unknown. This rearrangement joins TRBV27 to TRBJ2-1; D gene unclear. This receptor was obtained from a man between 25 and 39 years old with HIV. Material: unsorted PBMCs, obtained about 6.6 years after starting antiretroviral therapy. This CDR3 is CASSSGYNEQFF. The CDR3 coding sequence is TGTGCCAGCAGTTCAGGTTACAATGAGCAGTTCTTC.